The 17 T cell receptor beta chains reported below all come from one sample, sequenced in a study of kidney transplant recipient with SARS-CoV-2 infection. TCRdb redid the calling of the reads with MiXCR, one entry per CDR3 protein. Here the sample spans roughly 250,000 distinct CDR3 sequences, under 30% being singletons. This specimen was a blood sample, taken at baseline and between days 110 and 120 from a kidney transplant recipient. The receptors derive from a male patient younger than 45 who had COVID-19 and was a kidney transplant recipient. The graft donor may have contributed some T cells.

The table lists this clonotype with a few counts. V usage is TRBV6-2 or TRBV6-3 and J usage is TRBJ1-5; D is unclear. This CDR3 is built from 17 residues. Germline CDR1 MNHEY, CDR2 SVGEGT. The V gene lost 6 bases and the J gene lost 0 bases, with 18 bases spanning the gap. This chain's CDR3 is CASRLPPRSNSNQPQHF. The CDR3 bases are TGTGCCAGCAGACTACCTCCTCGGAGCAATAGCAATCAGCCCCAGCATTTT.

This clonotype occurred a few times. V gene TRBV4-2 combines with J gene TRBJ2-5; TRBD2 agrees at 14 bases. Trimming cost V 1 base and J 6 bases; bases outside gene matches: 1. Germline CDR1 LGHNA, CDR2 YNFKEQ. This CDR3 is built from 15 residues. In DNA form, the CDR3 reads TGTGCCAGCAGCCAAGGACTAGCGGGAGGGAAGACCCAGTACTTC. Amino acid sequence: CASSQGLAGGKTQYF.

This clonotype was detected many times. This rearrangement joins TRBV5-4 to TRBJ2-7, with D perhaps matching TRBD2 (6 bases). V lost 0 bases to trimming and J lost 0 bases, with 13 bases between them. CDR3 size: 16 residues. Germline-derived CDR1 and CDR2 are SGHNT and YYREEE (reference sequence). This CDR3 is CASSLALAESSYEQYF. For the CDR3, the DNA is TGTGCCAGCAGCTTGGCCTTAGCGGAGAGCTCCTACGAGCAGTACTTC.

As for this clonotype: A read error may explain this, as a much larger clone is one base away. The gene calls are TRBV9 and TRBJ2-1, with 11 positions matching TRBD2. The end of the DNA aligns better with TRBJ2-7, so the J call may be wrong. CDR3 size: 14 residues. Per the germline V gene, CDR1 is SGDLS and CDR2 is YYNGEE. The CDR3 sequence is CANSVSGRAEEQYF. The CDR3 nucleotides are TGTGCCAACAGCGTTAGCGGGAGGGCTGAAGAGCAGTACTTC.

As for this clonotype: A much larger clone lies one base from this, so it may be a read error. The chain employs TRBV5-1 and TRBJ2-1; 7 nucleotides match TRBD2. This CDR3 has 14 amino acids. Looked up from germline, CDR1 is SGHRS and CDR2 is YFSETQ. Germline trimming cut 4 bases from V and 9 bases from J; bases unmatched to any gene: 10. The DNA for the CDR3 is TGCGCCAGCAGCCAAAGAGCGGGATTCGGTGAGCAGTTCTTC. It specifies CASSQRAGFGEQFF.

Of note for this clonotype: The junction and the germline gene differ at one end; a read error may be behind it. This rearrangement joins TRBV27 to TRBJ2-7, with D possibly matching TRBD2 (6 bases). Germline CDR1 and CDR2: MNHEY and SMNVEV (reference sequence). The CDR3 has 16 residues. As DNA, the CDR3 is TGTACCAGCAGTAGGTTTCCGGAGGGGCTCGGATCGTGGCAGTACTTC. This translates into CTSSRFPEGLGSWQYF.

This clonotype was recorded many times. The genes are TRBV7-9 and TRBJ2-5; TRBD2 aligns across 7 bases. This CDR3 has 14 residues. The germline gives CDR1 SEHNR, CDR2 FQNEAQ (reference sequence). With 3 bases clipped from V and 1 base from J, the junction kept 2 bases outside the gene matches. The CDR3 bases are TGTGCCAGCAGCTTTGGGACTACCCAAGAGACCCAGTACTTC. Protein sequence: CASSFGTTQETQYF.

This clonotype has a count of ten or more. The rearrangement uses TRBV30 and TRBJ1-2; D may be TRBD1 (6 bases). The germline V and J ends were trimmed by 2 bases and 7 bases, with 14 bases remaining between them. The germline CDR1 and CDR2 sequences are GTSNPN and SVGIG (reference sequence). This CDR3 has 13 amino acids. The DNA for the CDR3 is TGTGCCTGGAGTTCCCGACAGGTAGCTGGCTACACCTTC. This sequence encodes CAWSSRQVAGYTF.

Notes on this clonotype: This may be a read error, as it is one base from a much larger clone. This sequence joins TRBV7-9 and TRBJ2-1; D gene unclear. Germline V gene sequence: CDR1 SEHNR, CDR2 FQNEAQ (reference sequence). V lost 2 bases to trimming and J lost 4 bases, with 6 bases between them. The CDR3 sequence is 13 residues long. CDR3 region: CASSLTEYNEQFF. The DNA for the CDR3 is TGTGCCAGCAGCTTAACTGAATACAATGAGCAGTTCTTC.

This clonotype has a count of ten or more. V gene TRBV28 combines with J gene TRBJ2-2, with 15 bases fitting TRBD2. This CDR3 comprises 19 residues. In germline, CDR1 is MDHEN, CDR2 SYDVKM. V shed 5 bases, J shed 4 bases, and the junction held 11 bases outside the gene matches. CDR3 sequence (DNA): TGTGCCAGCAGTCCACCCGGGGGACTAGCGGGAGGACCCACCGGGGAGCTGTTTTTT. This encodes CASSPPGGLAGGPTGELFF.

This clonotype was counted once. This may be a read error, as it is one base from a much larger clone. The chain couples TRBV10-1 to TRBJ1-2; no reliable D call. This CDR3 spans 17 amino acids. The ends were cut back, 5 bases at V and 4 bases at J, with 23 bases in the middle. Germline CDR1 WNHNN, CDR2 SYGVQD (reference sequence). The CDR3 sequence: CASSRDRRSRKTYGYTF. In DNA, the CDR3 is TGCGCCAGCAGTAGAGATAGAAGATCGCGAAAGACCTATGGCTACACCTTC.

This clonotype has at least ten counts. The chain joins TRBV18 to TRBJ2-5; perhaps TRBD1 as D (6 bases). The CDR3 covers 14 residues. In germline, CDR1 is KGHSH, CDR2 LQKENI. The ends were cut back, 0 bases at V and 1 base at J, with 6 bases in the middle. The CDR3 DNA follows: TGTGCCAGCTCACCACCGGACAGCCAAGAGACCCAGTACTTC. This translates into CASSPPDSQETQYF.

In this sample, this clonotype turned up many times. The V gene is TRBV18, the J gene TRBJ1-2, with TRBD1 matching 7 bases. Unmatched junction bases numbered 3, after V lost 5 bases and J lost 3 bases. The germline V gene encodes CDR1 KGHSH and CDR2 LQKENI. The CDR3 is 13 amino acids. CDR3 sequence: CASSTGQYYGYTF. The CDR3 nucleotides are TGTGCCAGCTCAACGGGACAGTACTATGGCTACACCTTC.

This clonotype was seen ten or more times. The J gene is TRBJ1-2, the V gene TRBV12-3 or TRBV12-4; possible D gene TRBD1, 6 bases. V dropped 8 bases and J dropped 4 bases, with 14 bases sitting between them. The CDR3 has 13 residues. CDR3: CASRTVGSYGYTF. CDR3 nucleotide sequence: TGTGCCAGCCGGACAGTGGGAAGCTATGGCTACACCTTC.

On this clonotype: A much larger clone differs by one base, so this may be a read error. V usage is TRBV21-1 and J usage is TRBJ2-3. TRBV21-1 is a pseudogene locus. The CDR3 is 17 amino acids. The CDR3 DNA follows: TGTGCCGGCAGCGTAGGTGTAGCTACAGTCATGCAAGATACGCAGTATTTT. Its protein is CAGSVGVATVMQDTQYF.

For this clonotype: A read error is possible here, since a much larger clone lies one base away. This chain joins TRBV7-7 and TRBJ1-2; D ambiguous. Trimming cost V 5 bases and J 4 bases, with 23 bases left between them. The CDR3 runs to 17 residues. Germline assignment: CDR1 SSHAT and CDR2 FNYEAQ (reference sequence). The CDR3 is CASSRDPRCRKTYGYTF. The CDR3 DNA follows: TGTGCCAGCAGCCGCGATCCTAGGTGCCGAAAGACCTATGGCTACACCTTC.

There are many counts of this clonotype. This chain joins TRBV25-1 and TRBJ2-1, with no clear D. The V gene's germline CDR1 is MGHDK and CDR2 SYGVNS. Trimming cost V 2 bases and J 7 bases, with 15 bases left between them. This CDR3 is 15 amino acids long. CDR3 region: CASSEVGMALNEQFF. CDR3 in DNA: TGTGCCAGCAGTGAAGTCGGAATGGCTTTAAATGAGCAGTTCTTC.